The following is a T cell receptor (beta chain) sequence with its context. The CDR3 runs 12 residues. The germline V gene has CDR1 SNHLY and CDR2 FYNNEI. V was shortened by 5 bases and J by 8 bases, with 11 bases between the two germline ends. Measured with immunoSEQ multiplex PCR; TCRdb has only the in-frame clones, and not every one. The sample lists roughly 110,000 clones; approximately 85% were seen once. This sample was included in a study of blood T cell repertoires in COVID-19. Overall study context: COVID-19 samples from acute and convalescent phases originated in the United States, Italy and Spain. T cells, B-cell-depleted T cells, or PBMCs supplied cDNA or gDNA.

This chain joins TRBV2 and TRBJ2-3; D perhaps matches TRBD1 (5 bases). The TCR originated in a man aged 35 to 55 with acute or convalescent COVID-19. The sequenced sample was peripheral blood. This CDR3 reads CASSTSRGTQYF. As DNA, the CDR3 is TGTGCCAGCAGTACTTCTAGGGGTACGCAGTATTTT.